Listed here are 31 T cell receptor beta chains from one sample, sequenced in a study of blood T cell repertoires in COVID-19. Libraries were prepared by immunoSEQ multiplex PCR; TCRdb keeps only in-frame clonotypes and omits some of them. The sample contains roughly 290,000 clones, more than 75% of which appear only once. The specimen sequenced was peripheral blood. These receptors were collected from a woman aged 25 to 45 who had recovered from COVID-19.

This clone was recorded only once. The genes are TRBV7-9 and TRBJ2-3; 10 nucleotides align to TRBD1. CDR3 length: 15 amino acids. The germline gives CDR1 SEHNR, CDR2 FQNEAQ (reference sequence). The V segment lost 4 bases and the J segment 4 bases; nucleotides outside the gene matches: 5. CDR3 protein: CASSSGTGVPDTQYF. The CDR3 DNA reads TGTGCCAGCAGCTCCGGGACAGGGGTACCAGATACGCAGTATTTT.

This clone is a singleton in its sample. The V call is TRBV4-3, the J call TRBJ2-7, with TRBD2 matching over 9 bases. The CDR3 length is 15 residues. J lost 0 bases, V lost 4 bases, and 4 bases had no gene match. Germline loops: CDR1 LGHNA, CDR2 YSLEER. The CDR3 reads CASSPSSGSSYEQYF. The CDR3 DNA is TGCGCCAGCAGCCCGAGTAGCGGGAGCTCCTACGAGCAGTACTTC.

The chain recombines TRBV5-1 with TRBJ2-6, with 8 bases aligning to TRBD1. CDR1 and CDR2 (germline): SGHRS, YFSETQ. The ends lost 3 bases at V and 0 bases at J; junction bases unmatched: 5. The CDR3 runs to 17 residues. This CDR3 reads CASSSGTGLSGANVLTF. In nucleotides, the CDR3 is TGCGCCAGCAGCTCCGGGACAGGACTCTCTGGGGCCAACGTCCTGACTTTC.

The chain joins TRBV6-4 to TRBJ2-3; 14 bases are a match to TRBD2. The V gene end was trimmed by 7 bases and the J gene end by 1 base; junction bases not matched to a gene: 7. This CDR3 is 17 amino acids long. Germline V lookup: CDR1 MRHNA, CDR2 SNTAGT. For the CDR3, the DNA is TGTGCCAGCAACAGACTAGCGGGGGGGCGGGGCACAGATACGCAGTATTTT. It encodes CASNRLAGGRGTDTQYF.

The chain recombines TRBV4-1 with TRBJ1-2; the D gene is possibly TRBD1 (5 bases). The CDR3 length is 17 residues. Germline lookup yields CDR1 MGHRA and CDR2 YSYEKL. V was trimmed by 3 bases and J by 0 bases, leaving 17 bases between them. The CDR3 nucleotides are TGCGCCAGCAGCCATACACAAGGGGCCTCAGCTAACTATGGCTACACCTTC. Translated: CASSHTQGASANYGYTF.

The chain recombines TRBV11-2 with TRBJ1-4, with 7 bases fitting TRBD1. CDR3 size: 15 residues. Germline V gene lookup returns CDR1 SGHAT and CDR2 FQNNGV. The V and J ends lost 4 bases and 4 bases, in that order; junction bases with no gene match: 6. The CDR3 reads CASSSGQVHNEKLFF. The DNA for the CDR3 is TGTGCCAGCAGCTCAGGACAGGTTCATAATGAAAAACTGTTTTTT.

CDR3 sequence (DNA): TGCGCCAGCAGCCCCCCACTAGCGGGGAGCTCCTACAATGAGCAGTTCTTC. As protein: CASSPPLAGSSYNEQFF. The gene calls are TRBV5-1 and TRBJ2-1; 10 nucleotides match TRBD2. The V gene's germline CDR1 is SGHRS and CDR2 YFSETQ. Trimming at V came to 4 bases and at J to 0 bases, leaving 7 bases not matched to a gene. The CDR3 contains 17 residues.

V and J are TRBV7-9 and TRBJ1-1; D is unclear. The V gene lost 5 bases and the J gene lost 9 bases, with 16 bases spanning the gap. There are 13 residues in the CDR3. The V gene's germline CDR1 is SEHNR and CDR2 FQNEAQ (reference sequence). The CDR3 sequence is CASSVWTVGQAFF. The CDR3 bases are TGTGCCAGCAGCGTCTGGACTGTTGGACAAGCTTTCTTT.

The J gene is TRBJ1-5, the V gene TRBV28; a possible D gene is TRBD1 (5 bases). The CDR3 spans 15 residues. Germline V gene sequence: CDR1 MDHEN, CDR2 SYDVKM. Trimming pared 3 bases from V and 5 bases from J, leaving 14 bases between. In nucleotides, the CDR3 is TGTGCCAGCAGTTTGGTCATCAGGGCCGATCAGCCCCAGCATTTT. Protein product: CASSLVIRADQPQHF.

The rearrangement joins TRBV3-1 (or the pseudogene TRBV3-2) to TRBJ2-4; D may be TRBD1 (5 bases). The CDR3 runs 16 residues. Per germline, CDR1 LGHDT and CDR2 YNNKEL (reference sequence). Trimming shortened V by 4 bases and J by 8 bases, and 21 bases separated the two germline ends. CDR3 protein: CASSRGLGARRDIQYF. In DNA, the CDR3 is TGTGCCAGCAGCCGAGGTTTAGGGGCGAGGCGTGACATTCAGTACTTC.

V gene TRBV6-5 combines with J gene TRBJ1-1, with 9 bases lining up with TRBD1. The CDR3 loop spans 14 amino acids. V was clipped by 6 bases and J by 3 bases; unmatched bases: 5. Germline V gives CDR1 MNHEY, CDR2 SVGAGI. CDR3 protein: CASSRGQGHTEAFF. As DNA, the CDR3 is TGTGCCAGCAGCAGGGGACAGGGACACACTGAAGCTTTCTTT.

This chain uses TRBV7-9 with TRBJ2-4; 8 nucleotides agree with TRBD1. The ends lost 5 bases at V and 2 bases at J; junction bases unmatched: 11. Germline V lookup: CDR1 SEHNR, CDR2 FQNEAQ (reference sequence). The CDR3 runs to 17 residues. The CDR3 DNA follows: TGTGCCAGCAGCCTCGGACAGGGATCGGGTACCAAAAACATTCAGTACTTC. Translation: CASSLGQGSGTKNIQYF.

The gene calls are TRBV2 and TRBJ2-2; 8 bases fit TRBD2. This CDR3 region has 17 residues. Trimming at V came to 2 bases and at J to 0 bases, leaving 5 bases not matched to a gene. Germline lookup yields CDR1 SNHLY and CDR2 FYNNEI. The CDR3 is CASSESLAGANTGELFF. In DNA, the CDR3 is TGTGCCAGCAGTGAAAGCCTAGCGGGCGCGAACACCGGGGAGCTGTTTTTT.

The chain couples TRBV6-1 to TRBJ2-1; 8 positions match TRBD1. The V and J ends lost 1 base and 3 bases, in that order; junction bases with no gene match: 2. This CDR3 contains 15 residues. Germline V lookup: CDR1 MNHNS, CDR2 SASEGT. The CDR3 here is CASSEGDRFYNEQFF. The CDR3 DNA sequence: TGTGCCAGCAGTGAAGGGGACAGGTTCTACAATGAGCAGTTCTTC.

The chain couples TRBV12-3 or TRBV12-4 to TRBJ1-1; a possible D gene is TRBD1 (5 bases). V lost 3 bases and J lost 3, with 8 bases in between. There are 13 residues in the CDR3. The CDR3 coding sequence is TGTGCCAGCAGTTTTTCGGGGGACACTGAAGCTTTCTTT. It yields the protein CASSFSGDTEAFF.

The chain employs TRBV6-2 or TRBV6-3 and TRBJ2-7; D not certain. V was cut by 0 bases and J by 0 bases, with 12 bases left in between. This CDR3 is built from 16 residues. The germline V gene has CDR1 MNHEY and CDR2 SVGEGT. CDR3 in DNA: TGTGCCAGCAGTTACTCGAGGCCCGACGGCTCCTACGAGCAGTACTTC. Translating gives CASSYSRPDGSYEQYF.

The V call is TRBV6-5, the J call TRBJ1-1; maybe TRBD1 (6 bases). The CDR3 length is 15 residues. Trimming removed 5 bases at V and 1 base at J, with 14 bases between. Per germline, CDR1 MNHEY and CDR2 SVGAGI. CDR3 residues: CASSRDRSANTEAFF. The CDR3 DNA sequence: TGTGCCAGCAGTCGAGACAGGAGTGCGAACACTGAAGCTTTCTTT.

The chain couples TRBV30 to TRBJ2-7; TRBD1 matches at 9 bases. From germline, CDR1 is GTSNPN and CDR2 SVGIG (reference sequence). The CDR3 consists of 14 residues. V trimming: 3 bases; J trimming: 0 bases; junction bases outside the gene matches: 3. The CDR3 sequence: CAWRGQGSSYEQYF. CDR3 coding DNA: TGTGCCTGGAGAGGACAGGGGAGCTCCTACGAGCAGTACTTC.

This chain links TRBV29-1 with TRBJ2-1; possibly TRBD1 for D (5 bases). Germline CDR1 is SQVTM and CDR2 is ANQGSEA. V was clipped by 1 base and J by 10 bases, with 14 bases between them. The CDR3 runs to 13 residues. The CDR3 bases are TGCAGCGTTGAAGTATCGTATGGGGCAGAGCAGTTCTTC. The encoded protein is CSVEVSYGAEQFF.

As regards this clone: The same CDR3 can be traced to other DNA sequences in this sample. V and J are TRBV27 and TRBJ2-3, with D possibly TRBD2 on 5 matching bases. This CDR3 is 14 amino acids long. The V end lost 3 bases, the J end lost 2 bases, and 9 bases lay between the germline ends. The germline V gene has CDR1 MNHEY and CDR2 SMNVEV (reference sequence). The DNA for the CDR3 is TGTGCCAGCAGTTTCCGGGGAGTCACAGATACGCAGTATTTT. It codes for CASSFRGVTDTQYF.

V usage is TRBV2 and J usage is TRBJ1-2; D call uncertain. There are 13 residues in the CDR3. Between the trimmed V and J ends, which lost 1 base and 4 bases, there was a span of 7 bases. Germline V gene data show CDR1 as SNHLY and CDR2 as FYNNEI. The chain's CDR3 is CASSEGESYGYTF. CDR3 bases: TGTGCCAGCAGTGAAGGCGAGTCCTATGGCTACACCTTC.

The chain links TRBV3-1 (or the pseudogene TRBV3-2) to TRBJ2-2, with 7 positions matching TRBD1. Germline trimming cut 4 bases from V and 7 bases from J; bases unmatched to any gene: 9. The germline gives CDR1 LGHDT, CDR2 YNNKEL (reference sequence). The CDR3 has 15 amino acids. CDR3 nucleotides: TGTGCCAGCAGCCCCCAAACCCGGGACAGCGGGGAGCTGTTTTTT. Translated: CASSPQTRDSGELFF.

In this sample, this clone turned up once. The DNA for the CDR3 is TGTGCCTCGAGACAGGGCACCGGGACCGTGGCCGGGGAGCTGTTTTTT. The encoded protein is CASRQGTGTVAGELFF. The gene calls are TRBV24-1 and TRBJ2-2; 7 nucleotides line up with TRBD1. This CDR3 is 16 amino acids long. CDR1 is KGHDR, CDR2 SFDVKD, per germline. V shed 12 bases, J shed 6 bases, and the junction held 18 bases outside the gene matches.

The genes are TRBV19 and TRBJ2-2, with 10 nucleotides matching TRBD1. Unmatched junction bases numbered 4, after V lost 6 bases and J lost 6 bases. The CDR3 contains 14 residues. Germline CDR1 reads LNHDA; CDR2 reads SQIVND (reference sequence). The CDR3: CASRRQGASGELFF. The CDR3 DNA is TGTGCCAGTAGAAGACAGGGGGCTTCCGGGGAGCTGTTTTTT.

This chain connects TRBV18 to TRBJ2-7; TRBD1 is a possible D gene (5 bases). The germline V gene has CDR1 KGHSH and CDR2 LQKENI. CDR3 length equals 14 residues. V gave up 2 bases and J gave up 0 bases, with 8 bases separating them. CDR3 DNA: TGTGCCAGCTCACCAGGGGCCAGCTCCTACGAGCAGTACTTC. Protein sequence: CASSPGASSYEQYF.

The CDR3 DNA is TGTGCCAGCAGCGCCTCCCAGGGACTAGCCCACTACGAGCAGTACTTC. Its translation is CASSASQGLAHYEQYF. The chain couples TRBV9 to TRBJ2-7, with TRBD2 matching over 9 bases. The germline CDR1 and CDR2 sequences are SGDLS and YYNGEE. This CDR3 is built from 16 residues. Unmatched junction bases numbered 10, after V lost 3 bases and J lost 3 bases. Full variable domain (remainder filled in from reference TRBV9 and TRBJ2-7): DSGVTQTPKHLITATGQRVTLRCSPRSGDLSVYWYQQSLDQGLQFLIQYYNGEERAKGNILERFSAQQFPDLHSELNLSSLELGDSALYFCASSASQGLAHYEQYFGPGTRLTVT.

This clone was seen only once. The V and J genes are TRBV6-5 and TRBJ2-7, with 8 bases that match TRBD1. The CDR3 spans 14 residues. V trimming: 6 bases; J trimming: 6 bases; junction bases outside the gene matches: 10. CDR1 MNHEY and CDR2 SVGAGI come from the germline V gene. CDR3 loop: CASRSTGAWGEQYF. The DNA of the CDR3 is TGTGCCAGCAGATCGACAGGGGCTTGGGGCGAGCAGTACTTC.

The CDR3, as DNA: TGTGCCAGCAGGGAGGGGCGCGCTGCTGGAAACACCATATATTTT. Its protein product is CASREGRAAGNTIYF. The chain carries TRBV2 and TRBJ1-3; D may be TRBD1 (5 bases). Germline CDR1 is SNHLY and CDR2 is FYNNEI. V lost 6 bases, J lost 2 bases, and 14 bases lay in between. The CDR3 runs 15 residues.

V gene TRBV15 combines with J gene TRBJ2-7; D perhaps matches TRBD1 (7 bases). The CDR3 extends over 17 amino acids. V was cut by 5 bases and J by 2 bases, with 22 bases left in between. Germline V gives CDR1 LNHNV, CDR2 YYDKDF (reference sequence). The CDR3 region has the DNA TGTGCCACCAGCGAGATACCCAGGGGGACTTCTACCTACGAGCAGTACTTC. Its translation is CATSEIPRGTSTYEQYF.

This chain connects TRBV10-2 to TRBJ2-7, with a possible D match to TRBD1 (5 bases). The CDR3 consists of 11 residues. Per the germline V gene, CDR1 is WSHSY and CDR2 is SAAADI. Trimming shortened V by 8 bases and J by 3 bases, and 8 bases separated the two germline ends. Written as DNA, the CDR3 is TGCGCCAGCGGGGCCGGCTACGAGCAGTACTTC. It translates to CASGAGYEQYF.

The CDR3 is CATSSPRGGHSNQPQHF. The CDR3 DNA is TGTGCCACCAGCAGTCCTAGGGGGGGACATAGCAATCAGCCCCAGCATTTT. The V call is TRBV15, the J call TRBJ1-5; a weak D match, TRBD1 (6 bases). The V gene lost 3 bases and the J gene lost 0 bases, with 15 bases spanning the gap. There are 17 residues in the CDR3. Germline V lookup: CDR1 LNHNV, CDR2 YYDKDF (reference sequence).